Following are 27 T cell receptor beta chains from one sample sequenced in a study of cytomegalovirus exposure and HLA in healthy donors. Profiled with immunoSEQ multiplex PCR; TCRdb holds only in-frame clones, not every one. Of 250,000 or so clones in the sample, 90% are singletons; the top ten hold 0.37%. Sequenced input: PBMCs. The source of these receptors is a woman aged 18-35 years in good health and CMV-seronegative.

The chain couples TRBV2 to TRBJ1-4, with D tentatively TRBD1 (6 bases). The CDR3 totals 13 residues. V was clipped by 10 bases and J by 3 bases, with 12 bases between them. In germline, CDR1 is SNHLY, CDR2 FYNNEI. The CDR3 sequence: CAIQGFPNEKLFF. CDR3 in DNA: TGTGCCATTCAGGGGTTTCCTAATGAAAAACTGTTTTTT.

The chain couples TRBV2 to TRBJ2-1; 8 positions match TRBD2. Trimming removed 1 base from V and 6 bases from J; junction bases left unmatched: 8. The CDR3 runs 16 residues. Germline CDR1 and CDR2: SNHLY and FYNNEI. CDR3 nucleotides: TGTGCCAGCAGTGAAGGGCGGGGGGCCCTCGGCAATGAGCAGTTCTTC. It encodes CASSEGRGALGNEQFF.

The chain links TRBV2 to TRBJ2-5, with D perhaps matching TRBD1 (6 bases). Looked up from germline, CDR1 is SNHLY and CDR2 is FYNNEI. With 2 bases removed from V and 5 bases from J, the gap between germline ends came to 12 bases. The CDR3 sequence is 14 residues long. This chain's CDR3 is CASSESGGRETQYF. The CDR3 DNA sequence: TGTGCCAGCAGTGAATCTGGGGGCCGGGAGACCCAGTACTTC.

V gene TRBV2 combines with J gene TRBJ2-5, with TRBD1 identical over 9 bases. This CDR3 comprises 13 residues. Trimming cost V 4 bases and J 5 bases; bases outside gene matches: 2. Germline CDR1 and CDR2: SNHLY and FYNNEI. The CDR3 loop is CASSGDREETQYF. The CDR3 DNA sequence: TGTGCCAGCAGTGGGGACAGGGAGGAGACCCAGTACTTC.

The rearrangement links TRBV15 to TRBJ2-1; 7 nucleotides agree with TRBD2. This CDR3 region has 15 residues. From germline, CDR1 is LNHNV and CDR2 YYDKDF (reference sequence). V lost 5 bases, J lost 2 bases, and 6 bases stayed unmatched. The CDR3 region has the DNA TGTGCCACCAGCGGAGGAGCGGGGCCCTACAATGAGCAGTTCTTC. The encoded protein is CATSGGAGPYNEQFF.

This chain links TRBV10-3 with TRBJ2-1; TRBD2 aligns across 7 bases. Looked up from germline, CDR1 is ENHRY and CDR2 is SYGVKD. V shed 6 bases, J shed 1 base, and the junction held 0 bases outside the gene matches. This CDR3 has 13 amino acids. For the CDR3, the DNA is TGTGCCATCAGCGGGGGGTCCTACAATGAGCAGTTCTTC. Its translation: CAISGGSYNEQFF.

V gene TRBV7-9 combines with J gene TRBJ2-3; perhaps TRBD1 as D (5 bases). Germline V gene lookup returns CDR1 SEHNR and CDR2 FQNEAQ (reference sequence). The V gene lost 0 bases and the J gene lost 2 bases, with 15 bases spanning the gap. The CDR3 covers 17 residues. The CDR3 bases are TGTGCCAGCAGCTTAGCGTTTGCAGGGATGGCCACAGATACGCAGTATTTT. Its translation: CASSLAFAGMATDTQYF.

The CDR3 bases are TGTGCCAGCAGTTTGAAACTTGGGCAGGTCTATAATTCACCCCTCCACTTT. It specifies CASSLKLGQVYNSPLHF. The chain employs TRBV27 and TRBJ1-6; unclear D gene. The CDR3 extends over 17 amino acids. V was trimmed by 3 bases and J by 3 bases, leaving 15 bases between them. Per germline, CDR1 MNHEY and CDR2 SMNVEV (reference sequence).

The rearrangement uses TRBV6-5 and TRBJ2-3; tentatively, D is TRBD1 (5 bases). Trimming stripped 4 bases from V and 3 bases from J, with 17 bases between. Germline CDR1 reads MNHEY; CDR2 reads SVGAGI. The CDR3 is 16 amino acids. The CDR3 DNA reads TGTGCCAGCAGTTCCGGCCCAGGGAAAGGGACAGATACGCAGTATTTT. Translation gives CASSSGPGKGTDTQYF.

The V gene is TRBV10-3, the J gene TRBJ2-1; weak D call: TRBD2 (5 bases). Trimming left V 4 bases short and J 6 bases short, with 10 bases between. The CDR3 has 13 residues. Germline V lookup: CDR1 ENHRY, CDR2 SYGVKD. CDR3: CAISGSSTNEQFF. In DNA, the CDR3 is TGTGCCATCAGTGGATCTAGCACCAATGAGCAGTTCTTC.

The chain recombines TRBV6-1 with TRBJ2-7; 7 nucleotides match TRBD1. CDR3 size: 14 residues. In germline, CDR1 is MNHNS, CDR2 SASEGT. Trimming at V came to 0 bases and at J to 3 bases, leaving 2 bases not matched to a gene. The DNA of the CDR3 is TGTGCCAGCAGTGAAGCGACAGGGATCTACGAGCAGTACGTC. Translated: CASSEATGIYEQYV.

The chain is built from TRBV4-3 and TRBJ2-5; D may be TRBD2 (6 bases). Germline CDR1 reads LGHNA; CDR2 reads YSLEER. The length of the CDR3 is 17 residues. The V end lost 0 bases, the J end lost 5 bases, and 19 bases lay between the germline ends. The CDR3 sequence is CASSQDPRGWDLETQYF. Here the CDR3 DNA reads TGCGCCAGCAGCCAAGATCCGCGGGGATGGGATCTGGAGACCCAGTACTTC.

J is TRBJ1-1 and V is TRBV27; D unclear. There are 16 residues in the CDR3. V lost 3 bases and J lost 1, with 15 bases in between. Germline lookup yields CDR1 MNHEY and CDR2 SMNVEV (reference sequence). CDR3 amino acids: CASSFGWIKQNTEAFF. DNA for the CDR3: TGTGCCAGCAGTTTCGGGTGGATAAAACAGAACACTGAAGCTTTCTTT.

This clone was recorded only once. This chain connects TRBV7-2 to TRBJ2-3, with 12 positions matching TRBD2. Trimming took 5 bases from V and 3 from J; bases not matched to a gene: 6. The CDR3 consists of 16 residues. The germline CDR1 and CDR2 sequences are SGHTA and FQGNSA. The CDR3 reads CASSVSLAGGTDTQYF. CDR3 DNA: TGTGCCAGCAGCGTAAGCCTAGCGGGGGGGACAGATACGCAGTATTTT.

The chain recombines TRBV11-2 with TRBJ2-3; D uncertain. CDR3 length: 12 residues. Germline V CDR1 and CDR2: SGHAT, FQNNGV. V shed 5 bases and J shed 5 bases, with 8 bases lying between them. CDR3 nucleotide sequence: TGTGCCAGCAGCCCCTGGAGAGATACGCAGTATTTT. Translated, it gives CASSPWRDTQYF.

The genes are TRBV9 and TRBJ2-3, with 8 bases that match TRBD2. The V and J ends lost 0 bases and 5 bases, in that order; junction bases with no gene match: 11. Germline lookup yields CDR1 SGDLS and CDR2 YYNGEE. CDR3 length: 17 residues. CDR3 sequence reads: CASSVAGAGVGGDTQYF. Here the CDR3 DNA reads TGTGCCAGCAGCGTAGCAGGAGCGGGGGTGGGAGGAGATACGCAGTATTTT.

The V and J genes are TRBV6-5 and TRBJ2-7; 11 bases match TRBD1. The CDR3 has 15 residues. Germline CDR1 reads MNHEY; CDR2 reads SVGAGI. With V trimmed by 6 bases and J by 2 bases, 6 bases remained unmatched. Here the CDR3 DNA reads TGTGCCAGCAGCCCGGACAGGGGGCTTACCTACGAGCAGTACTTC. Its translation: CASSPDRGLTYEQYF.

The CDR3 here is CASSCVPQSRANVLTF. Written as DNA, the CDR3 is TGCGCCAGCAGCTGTGTACCACAAAGTCGGGCCAACGTCCTGACTTTC. The V call is TRBV4-1, the J call TRBJ2-6, with no clear D. Germline V gene lookup returns CDR1 MGHRA and CDR2 YSYEKL. With 5 bases removed from V and 5 bases from J, the gap between germline ends came to 16 bases. The CDR3 runs to 16 residues.

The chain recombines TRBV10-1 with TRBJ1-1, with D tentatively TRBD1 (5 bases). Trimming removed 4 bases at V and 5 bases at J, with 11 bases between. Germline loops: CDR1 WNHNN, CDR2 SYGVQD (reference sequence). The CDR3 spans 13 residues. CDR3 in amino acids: CASSAGGRTEAFF. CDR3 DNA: TGCGCCAGCAGTGCCGGGGGTCGGACTGAAGCTTTCTTT.

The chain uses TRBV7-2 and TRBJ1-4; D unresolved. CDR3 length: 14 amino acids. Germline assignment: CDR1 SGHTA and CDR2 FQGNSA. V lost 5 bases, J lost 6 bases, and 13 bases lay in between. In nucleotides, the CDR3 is TGTGCCAGCAGCCCGACACAGCGGGATGAAAAACTGTTTTTT. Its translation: CASSPTQRDEKLFF.

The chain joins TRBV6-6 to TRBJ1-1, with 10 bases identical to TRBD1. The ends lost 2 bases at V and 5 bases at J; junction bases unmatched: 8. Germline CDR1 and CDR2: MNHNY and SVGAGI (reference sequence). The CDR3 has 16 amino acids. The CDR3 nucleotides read TGTGCCAGCAGTTACCCCAGACAGGGGGCGAGGACTGAAGCTTTCTTT. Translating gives CASSYPRQGARTEAFF.

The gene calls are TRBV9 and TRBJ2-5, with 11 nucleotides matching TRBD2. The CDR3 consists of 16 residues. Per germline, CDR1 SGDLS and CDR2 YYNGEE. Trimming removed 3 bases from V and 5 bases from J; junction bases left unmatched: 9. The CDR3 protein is CASSAGLSGGAETQYF. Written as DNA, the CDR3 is TGTGCCAGCAGCGCAGGACTTAGCGGGGGGGCGGAGACCCAGTACTTC.

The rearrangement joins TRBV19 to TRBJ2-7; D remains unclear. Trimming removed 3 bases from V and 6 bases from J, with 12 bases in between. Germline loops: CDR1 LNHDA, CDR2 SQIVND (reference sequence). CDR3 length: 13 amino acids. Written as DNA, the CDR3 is TGTGCCAGTAGTATCGGTACAGTAGGCGAGCAGTACTTC. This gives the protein CASSIGTVGEQYF. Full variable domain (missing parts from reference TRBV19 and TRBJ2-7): DGGITQSPKYLFRKEGQNVTLSCEQNLNHDAMYWYRQDPGQGLRLIYYSQIVNDFQKGDIAEGYSVSREKKESFPLTVTSAQKNPTAFYLCASSIGTVGEQYFGPGTRLTVT.

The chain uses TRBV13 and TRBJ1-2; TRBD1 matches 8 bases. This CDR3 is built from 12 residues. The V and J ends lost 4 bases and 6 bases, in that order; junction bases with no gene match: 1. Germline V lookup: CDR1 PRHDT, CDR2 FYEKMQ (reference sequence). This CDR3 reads CASSYRGDGYTF. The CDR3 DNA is TGTGCCAGCAGCTACAGGGGGGATGGCTACACCTTC.

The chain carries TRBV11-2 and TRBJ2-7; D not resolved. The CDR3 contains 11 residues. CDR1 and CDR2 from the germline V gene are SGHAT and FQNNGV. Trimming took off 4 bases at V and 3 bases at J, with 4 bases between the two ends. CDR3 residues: CASSSHYEQYF. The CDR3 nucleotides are TGTGCCAGCAGCTCCCACTACGAGCAGTACTTC.

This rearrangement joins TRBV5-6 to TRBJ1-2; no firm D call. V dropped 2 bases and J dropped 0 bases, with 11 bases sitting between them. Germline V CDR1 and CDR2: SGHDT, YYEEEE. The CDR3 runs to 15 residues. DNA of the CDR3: TGTGCCAGCAGCTTCGTTCGGGAGGCTAACTATGGCTACACCTTC. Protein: CASSFVREANYGYTF.

CDR3 protein: CASSPRSSGANVLTF. Here the CDR3 DNA reads TGTGCCAGTAGCCCGAGGAGCTCTGGGGCCAACGTCCTGACTTTC. The chain uses TRBV19 and TRBJ2-6, with D unclear. Germline CDR1 LNHDA, CDR2 SQIVND (reference sequence). V lost 6 bases, J lost 0 bases, and 9 bases lay in between. The CDR3 length is 15 residues.